This T cell receptor (beta chain) was retrieved from a study of T cells in localized non-small cell lung cancer. Study results and caveats: The highest T cell clonality was in uninvolved adjacent lung, above tumor. Sequencing, confined to only one tumor region, leaves heterogeneity possible. Greater T cell density in blood accompanied longer overall survival.

Sequencing used immunoSEQ multiplex PCR; TCRdb keeps in-frame clones, though not all of them. The data hold about 35,000 clones, with around 90% observed a single time. About this clone itself: The antigen remains unidentified.

The germline V and J ends were trimmed by 3 bases and 2 bases, with 10 bases remaining between them. This CDR3 contains 14 residues. Germline V CDR1 and CDR2: SEHNR, FQNEAQ (reference sequence). This receptor was obtained from a female donor at least 60 years old with stage II lung adenocarcinoma. The starting material was peripheral blood mononuclear cells, obtained before any cancer treatment. This chain links TRBV7-9 with TRBJ1-2, with a weak D call TRBD1 (6 bases). The CDR3 spells CASSFRDTNYGYTF. The DNA for the CDR3 is TGTGCCAGCAGCTTCCGGGACACGAACTATGGCTACACCTTC.